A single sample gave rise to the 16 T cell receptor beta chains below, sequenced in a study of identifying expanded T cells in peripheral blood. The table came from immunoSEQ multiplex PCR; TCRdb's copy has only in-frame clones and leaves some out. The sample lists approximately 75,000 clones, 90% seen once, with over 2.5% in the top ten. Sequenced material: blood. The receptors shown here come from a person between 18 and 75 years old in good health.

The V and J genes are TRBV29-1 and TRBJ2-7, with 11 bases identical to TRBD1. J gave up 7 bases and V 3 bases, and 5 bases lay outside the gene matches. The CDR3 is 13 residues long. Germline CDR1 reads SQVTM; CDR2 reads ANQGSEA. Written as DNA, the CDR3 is TGCAGCGTTGACGGACAGGGGGCTGGGGAGCAGTACTTC. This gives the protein CSVDGQGAGEQYF.

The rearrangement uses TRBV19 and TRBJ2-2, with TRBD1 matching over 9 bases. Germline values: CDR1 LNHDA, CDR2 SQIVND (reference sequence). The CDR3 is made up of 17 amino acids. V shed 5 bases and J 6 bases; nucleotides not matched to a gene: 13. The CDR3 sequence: CASSSSRDRVRAGELFF. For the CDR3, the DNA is TGTGCCAGTAGTTCCTCGCGGGACAGGGTTAGGGCCGGGGAGCTGTTTTTT.

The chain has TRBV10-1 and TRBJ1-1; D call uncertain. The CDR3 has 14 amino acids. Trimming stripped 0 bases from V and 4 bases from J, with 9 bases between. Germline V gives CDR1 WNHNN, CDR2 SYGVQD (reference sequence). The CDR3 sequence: CASSESRGITEAFF. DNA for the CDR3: TGCGCCAGCAGTGAGTCGCGAGGGATCACTGAAGCTTTCTTT.

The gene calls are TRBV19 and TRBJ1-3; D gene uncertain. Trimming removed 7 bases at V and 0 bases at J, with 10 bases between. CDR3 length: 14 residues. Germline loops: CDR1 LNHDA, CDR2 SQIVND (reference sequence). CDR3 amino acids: CASTQQISGNTIYF. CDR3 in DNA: TGTGCCAGTACACAGCAGATCTCTGGAAACACCATATATTTT.

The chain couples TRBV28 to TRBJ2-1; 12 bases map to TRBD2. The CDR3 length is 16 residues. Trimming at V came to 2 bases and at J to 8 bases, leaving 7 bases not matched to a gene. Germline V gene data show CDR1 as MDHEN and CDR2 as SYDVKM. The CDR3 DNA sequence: TGTGCCAGCAGTTTAAGGACTAGCGGGATCGGGGATGAGCAGTTCTTC. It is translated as CASSLRTSGIGDEQFF.

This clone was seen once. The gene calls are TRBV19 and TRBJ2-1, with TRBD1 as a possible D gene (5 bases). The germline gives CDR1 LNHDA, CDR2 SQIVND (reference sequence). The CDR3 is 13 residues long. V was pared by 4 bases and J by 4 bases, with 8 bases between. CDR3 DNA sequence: TGTGCCAGTAGTACAGGGTTTTACAATGAGCAGTTCTTC. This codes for CASSTGFYNEQFF.

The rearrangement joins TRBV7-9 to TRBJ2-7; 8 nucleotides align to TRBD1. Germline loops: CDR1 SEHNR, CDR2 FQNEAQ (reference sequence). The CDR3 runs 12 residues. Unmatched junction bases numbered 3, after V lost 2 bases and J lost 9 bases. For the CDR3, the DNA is TGTGCCAGCAGCTTAACTACAGGGGGGCAGTACTTC. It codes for CASSLTTGGQYF.

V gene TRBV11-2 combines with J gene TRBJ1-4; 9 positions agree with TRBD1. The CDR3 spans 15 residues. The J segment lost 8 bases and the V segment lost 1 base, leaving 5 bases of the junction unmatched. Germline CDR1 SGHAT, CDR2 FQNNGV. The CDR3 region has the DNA TGTGCCAGCAGCTTAGGAGGACAGGGGAACGAAAAACTGTTTTTT. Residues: CASSLGGQGNEKLFF.

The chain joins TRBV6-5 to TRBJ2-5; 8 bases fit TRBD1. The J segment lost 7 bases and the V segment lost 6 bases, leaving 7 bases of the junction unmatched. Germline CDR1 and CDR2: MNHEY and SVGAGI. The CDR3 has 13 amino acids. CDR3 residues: CASRTGGLVTQYF. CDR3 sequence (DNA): TGTGCCAGCAGAACAGGGGGGTTGGTGACCCAGTACTTC.

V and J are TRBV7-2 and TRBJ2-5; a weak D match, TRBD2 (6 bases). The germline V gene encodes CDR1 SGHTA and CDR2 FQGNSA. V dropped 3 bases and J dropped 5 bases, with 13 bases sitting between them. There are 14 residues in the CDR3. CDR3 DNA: TGTGCCAGCAGCTTCGTACCGGAGGGCGAGACCCAGTACTTC. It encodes CASSFVPEGETQYF.

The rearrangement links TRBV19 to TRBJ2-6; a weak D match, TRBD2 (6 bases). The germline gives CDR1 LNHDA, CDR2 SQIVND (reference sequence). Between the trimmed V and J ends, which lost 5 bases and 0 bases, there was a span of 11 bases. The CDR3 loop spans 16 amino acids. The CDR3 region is CASSLGGDSGANVLTF. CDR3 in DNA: TGTGCCAGTAGTCTGGGGGGTGACTCTGGGGCCAACGTCCTGACTTTC.

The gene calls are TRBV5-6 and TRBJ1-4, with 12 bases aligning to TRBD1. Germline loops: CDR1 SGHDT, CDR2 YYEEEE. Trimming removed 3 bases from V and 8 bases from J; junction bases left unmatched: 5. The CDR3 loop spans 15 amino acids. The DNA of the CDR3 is TGTGCCAGCAGCTGGGGGGGACAGGGGGCCGAAAAACTGTTTTTT. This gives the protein CASSWGGQGAEKLFF.

CDR3 protein: CASSFPPGPRTGELFF. For the CDR3, the DNA is TGTGCCAGCAGTTTCCCCCCGGGACCACGCACCGGGGAGCTGTTTTTT. The rearrangement joins TRBV28 to TRBJ2-2; D is possibly TRBD1 or TRBD2 (5 bases each). The CDR3 runs to 16 residues. In germline, CDR1 is MDHEN, CDR2 SYDVKM. The V and J ends lost 3 bases and 4 bases respectively, with 15 bases between them.

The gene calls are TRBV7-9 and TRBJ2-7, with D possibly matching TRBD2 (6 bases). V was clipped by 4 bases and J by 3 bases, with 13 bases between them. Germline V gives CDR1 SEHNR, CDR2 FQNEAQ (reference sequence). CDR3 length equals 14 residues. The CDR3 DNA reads TGTGCCAGCAGCTCATCCAGGGAGGACTACGAGCAGTACTTC. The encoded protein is CASSSSREDYEQYF.

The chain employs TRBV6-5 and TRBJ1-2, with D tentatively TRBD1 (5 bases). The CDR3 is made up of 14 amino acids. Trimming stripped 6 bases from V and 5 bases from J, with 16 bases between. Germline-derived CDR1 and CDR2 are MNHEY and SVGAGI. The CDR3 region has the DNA TGTGCCAGCAGCCCCCCCAGGGAAGGTTATGGCTACACCTTC. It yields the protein CASSPPREGYGYTF.

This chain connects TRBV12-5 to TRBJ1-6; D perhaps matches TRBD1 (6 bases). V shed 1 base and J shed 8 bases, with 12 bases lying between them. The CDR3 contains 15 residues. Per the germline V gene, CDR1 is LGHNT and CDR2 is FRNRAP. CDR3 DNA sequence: TGTGCTAGTGGTTTGGGGGGGTGGACAGATTCACCCCTCCACTTT. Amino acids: CASGLGGWTDSPLHF.